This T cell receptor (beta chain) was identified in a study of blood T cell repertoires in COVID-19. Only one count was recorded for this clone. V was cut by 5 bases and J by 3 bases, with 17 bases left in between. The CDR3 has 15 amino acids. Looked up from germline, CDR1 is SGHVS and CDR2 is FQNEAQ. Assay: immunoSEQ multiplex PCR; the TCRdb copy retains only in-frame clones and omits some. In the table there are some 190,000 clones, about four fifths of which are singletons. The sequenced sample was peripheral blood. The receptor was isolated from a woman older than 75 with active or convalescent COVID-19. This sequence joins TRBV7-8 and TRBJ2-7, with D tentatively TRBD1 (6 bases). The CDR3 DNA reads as TGTGCCAGCAGCACGCCTAAGGGACAAAGCTACGAGCAGTACTTC. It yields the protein CASSTPKGQSYEQYF. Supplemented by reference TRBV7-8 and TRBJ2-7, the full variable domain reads GAGVSQSPRYKVAKRGQDVALRCDPISGHVSLFWYQQALGQGPEFLTYFQNEAQLDKSGLPSDRFFAERPEGSVSTLKIQRTQQEDSAVYLCASSTPKGQSYEQYFGPGTRLTVT.